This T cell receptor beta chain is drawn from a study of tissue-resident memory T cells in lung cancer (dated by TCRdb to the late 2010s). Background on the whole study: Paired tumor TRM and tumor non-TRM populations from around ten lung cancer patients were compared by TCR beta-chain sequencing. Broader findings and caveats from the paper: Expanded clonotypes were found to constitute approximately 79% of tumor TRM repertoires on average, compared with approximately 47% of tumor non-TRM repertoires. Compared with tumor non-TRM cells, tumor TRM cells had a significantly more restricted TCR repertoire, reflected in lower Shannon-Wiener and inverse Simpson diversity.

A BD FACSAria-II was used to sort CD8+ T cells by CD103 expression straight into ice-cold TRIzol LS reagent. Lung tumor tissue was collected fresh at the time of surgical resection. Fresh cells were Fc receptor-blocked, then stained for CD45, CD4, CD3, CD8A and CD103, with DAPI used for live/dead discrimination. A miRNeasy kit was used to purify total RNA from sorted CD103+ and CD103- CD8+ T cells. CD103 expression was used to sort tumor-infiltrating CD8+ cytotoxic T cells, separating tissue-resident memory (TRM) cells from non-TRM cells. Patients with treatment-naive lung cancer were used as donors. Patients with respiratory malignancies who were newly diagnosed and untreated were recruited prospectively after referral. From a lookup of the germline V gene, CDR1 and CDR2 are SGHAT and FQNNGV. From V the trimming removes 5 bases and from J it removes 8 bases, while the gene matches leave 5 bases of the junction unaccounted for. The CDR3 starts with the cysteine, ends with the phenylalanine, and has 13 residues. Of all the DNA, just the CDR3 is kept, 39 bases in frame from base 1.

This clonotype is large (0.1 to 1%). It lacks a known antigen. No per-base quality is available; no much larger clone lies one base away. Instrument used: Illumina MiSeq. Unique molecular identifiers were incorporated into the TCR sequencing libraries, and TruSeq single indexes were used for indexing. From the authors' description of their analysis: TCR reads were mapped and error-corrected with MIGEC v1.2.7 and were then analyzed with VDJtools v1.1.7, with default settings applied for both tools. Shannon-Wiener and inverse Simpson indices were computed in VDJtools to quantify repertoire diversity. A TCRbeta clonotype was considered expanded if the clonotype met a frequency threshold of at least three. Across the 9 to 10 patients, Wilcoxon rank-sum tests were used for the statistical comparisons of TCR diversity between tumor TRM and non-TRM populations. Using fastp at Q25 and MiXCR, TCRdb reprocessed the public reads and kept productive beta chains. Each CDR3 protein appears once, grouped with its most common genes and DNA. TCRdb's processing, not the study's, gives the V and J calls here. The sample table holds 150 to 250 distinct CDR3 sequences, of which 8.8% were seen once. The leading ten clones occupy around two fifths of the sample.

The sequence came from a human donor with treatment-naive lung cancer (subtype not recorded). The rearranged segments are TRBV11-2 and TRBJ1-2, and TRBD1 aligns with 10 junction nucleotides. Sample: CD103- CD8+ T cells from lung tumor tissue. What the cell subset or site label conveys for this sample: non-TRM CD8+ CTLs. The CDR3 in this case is CASSLGTGDGYTF. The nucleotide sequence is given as TGTGCCAGCAGCCTGGGGACAGGGGACGGCTACACCTTC.